This note documents a single T cell receptor (beta chain) sequence. Antigen: not known. From RNA transcripts, TCR beta CDR3 regions were amplified. The HTBI primer set drove a first-round RT-PCR of the TCR CDR3. A single record per CDR3 protein comes from TCRdb applying MiXCR to the multiplex PCR reads. Of fewer than 650,000 distinct CDR3 sequences in the sample, over 35% are singletons; the top ten hold about two fifths. The sample comes from a study of T cells in Graves' hyperthyroidism and ophthalmopathy. The CDR3 spans 18 residues. The germline V gene encodes CDR1 MGHDK and CDR2 SYGVNS. After removal of 4 bases from V and 0 bases from J, the junction contained 7 bases not matched to a gene. Study-level points and caveats: A model of 13 V-J pairs discriminated ophthalmopathy from stable hyperthyroidism.

This sequence joins TRBV25-1 and TRBJ2-5; 14 bases are shared with TRBD2. The receptor was derived from an adult woman with Graves' disease, either hyperthyroidism or ophthalmopathy (not recorded which). Sequences were obtained from peripheral blood or thyroid tissue (not recorded which). CDR3 DNA sequence: TGTGCCAGCAGTGTTCCGGGACTAGCGGGAGTAGACCAAGAGACCCAGTACTTC. This sequence encodes CASSVPGLAGVDQETQYF. The full variable domain, with the rest looked up from reference TRBV25-1 and TRBJ2-5, is EADIYQTPRYLVIGTGKKITLECSQTMGHDKMYWYQQDPGMELHLIHYSYGVNSTEKGDLSSESTVSRIRTEHFPLTLESARPSHTSQYLCASSVPGLAGVDQETQYFGPGTRLLVL.